This T cell receptor (beta chain) was profiled in a study of cytotoxic CD8 clonotypes in ibrutinib-treated CLL. Study overall: Patients: roughly ten relapsed/refractory, approximately 15 treatment-naive, around 17 IGHV unmutated.

The CDR3 has 18 amino acids. Trimming took off 5 bases at V and 4 bases at J, with 24 bases between the two ends. Germline assignment: CDR1 MNHEY and CDR2 SMNVEV (reference sequence). Comments on this clone: The antigen is undetermined.

Deep sequencing aimed at 1 in 200,000 to 1 in 1 million T cells' resolution. Profiling relied on immunoSEQ multiplex PCR, and the TCRdb table lists in-frame clones only, not all of them. The repertoire has approximately 130,000 clones, around 84% of them found once; the top ten carry 3% to 4%. Findings and limits, study-wide: Baseline levels were approached again at progression, after clonality had risen at ibrutinib response. Baseline levels of clonality went above those of age-matched healthy donors and moved with circulating CD8+ T-cell counts.

The chain recombines TRBV27 with TRBJ1-5, with unresolved D. The sequencing here drew on PBMCs, taken after 24 months of ibrutinib treatment. The clonotype comes from a human donor with chronic lymphocytic leukemia. The CDR3 DNA follows: TGTGCCAGCAGTCCGATTGTCGGGCTTCGGAGGGCTAATCAGCCCCAGCATTTT. This codes for CASSPIVGLRRANQPQHF.